Presented here are 3 T cell receptor beta chains from one specimen sequenced in a study of T cell responses to AZD1222 COVID-19 vaccine. Clones were sequenced by immunoSEQ multiplex PCR, and TCRdb holds only the in-frame ones, with some missing. Of 65,000 or so clones in the sample, roughly 84% were seen once. The sample was peripheral blood, taken on day 0 of AZD1222 vaccination. The receptors shown here come from an adult in good health.

This chain joins TRBV6-5 and TRBJ2-5, with 9 bases matching TRBD2. Trimming at V came to 6 bases and at J to 2 bases, leaving 4 bases not matched to a gene. Germline V gene lookup returns CDR1 MNHEY and CDR2 SVGAGI. There are 14 residues in the CDR3. The CDR3 DNA reads as TGTGCCAGCAGCGACCTAGCGGGGCAAGAGACCCAGTACTTC. Translating gives CASSDLAGQETQYF.

The CDR3 DNA follows: TGTGCCATCAGTAGTGGACAGGGGAACGCCTACGAGCAGTACTTC. As protein: CAISSGQGNAYEQYF. The chain employs TRBV10-3 and TRBJ2-7; 9 nucleotides agree with TRBD1. Germline V CDR1 and CDR2: ENHRY, SYGVKD. This CDR3 is built from 15 residues. The V gene end was trimmed by 5 bases and the J gene end by 2 bases; junction bases not matched to a gene: 7.

CDR3 in DNA: TGTGCCAGCAGCCGCGAACAGGGGGCGCGACATTCACCCCTCCACTTT. Its protein is CASSREQGARHSPLHF. The chain combines TRBV5-4 with TRBJ1-6; 9 nucleotides match TRBD1. The CDR3 runs to 16 residues. Trimming took 4 bases from V and 8 from J; bases not matched to a gene: 10. The germline V gene has CDR1 SGHNT and CDR2 YYREEE (reference sequence).